What follows is one T cell receptor beta chain and its context. This entry comes from a study of blood T cell repertoires in COVID-19. About the study: Specimens from acute and convalescent COVID-19 originated in the United States, Italy and Spain. PBMCs, B-cell-depleted T cells, or T cells provided the cDNA or gDNA that made up the material.

In the source study's methods: Nucleated cell counts were estimated from reference gene primer amplification. TCRdb's copy holds only in-frame clones and misses some; the assay was immunoSEQ multiplex PCR. V and J calls and clone size are given by that table; D and trimming were obtained from the DNA. The repertoire includes roughly 16,000 clones, about 86% of them detected once, and 2.7% sits in the top ten. CDR3 length equals 16 residues. Germline lookup yields CDR1 SGHTA and CDR2 FQGNSA. After removal of 0 bases from V and 3 bases from J, the junction contained 6 bases not matched to a gene. This rearrangement joins TRBV7-2 to TRBJ2-7, with TRBD2 matching over 9 bases. Sequencing was performed on peripheral blood. The sequence was obtained from a human donor in a cohort sampled during active COVID-19. CDR3 nucleotides: TGTGCCAGCAGCTTAGCGAGGGCTAGCGGGGACTACGAGCAGTACTTC. It is translated as CASSLARASGDYEQYF.